This is a list of T cell receptor beta chains from one sample in a study of T cells in Graves' hyperthyroidism and ophthalmopathy. Via MiXCR, TCRdb re-called the multiplex PCR reads, giving one row per CDR3 protein. The profile shows about 570,000 distinct CDR3 sequences, about half of them singletons. The specimen sequenced was peripheral blood or thyroid tissue (not recorded which). These receptors were taken from an adult woman with Graves' disease, either hyperthyroidism or ophthalmopathy (not recorded which). The CDR3 runs from the conserved cysteine through the conserved F or W.

CDR3aa | j_gene | v_gene
CASSRDPGMEAFF | TRBJ1-1 | TRBV7-3
CSVVTGRGGYTF | TRBJ1-2 | TRBV29-1
CASSARTALGNEQYF | TRBJ2-7 | TRBV7-9
CAIWGDSSYEQYF | TRBJ2-7 | TRBV2
CASSETGARQPQHF | TRBJ1-5 | TRBV2
CSVGGWVGYTF | TRBJ1-2 | TRBV29-1
CASSPGLENYEQYF | TRBJ2-7 | TRBV7-3
CASSPGGSGGGVQYF | TRBJ2-7 | TRBV4-2
CASSPRLAGRELFF | TRBJ2-2 | TRBV12-3/TRBV12-4
CASSSRGLAGVRETQYF | TRBJ2-5 | TRBV7-9
CASSGRAAYEQYF | TRBJ2-7 | TRBV2
CASSATGFSYEQYF | TRBJ2-7 | TRBV5-6
CAARRDTDTEAFF | TRBJ1-1 | TRBV10-3
CAISTTEDYGYTF | TRBJ1-2 | TRBV10-3
CASSLSGTRQETQYF | TRBJ2-5 | TRBV11-2
CAISGGVVAFF | TRBJ1-1 | TRBV10-3
CASREDSYNEQFF | TRBJ2-1 | TRBV2
CASSSQGAAYNSPLHF | TRBJ1-6 | TRBV5-1
CAISDRRQGTYEQYF | TRBJ2-7 | TRBV10-3
CASSLWGGSNQPQHF | TRBJ1-5 | TRBV12-3/TRBV12-4
CSVSDNEKLFF | TRBJ1-4 | TRBV29-1
CASSESAGSTDNSPLHF | TRBJ1-6 | TRBV25-1
CAISALGLADQETQYF | TRBJ2-5 | TRBV10-3
CASTRNGAVGQPQHF | TRBJ1-5 | TRBV13
CASSEDPGRETQYF | TRBJ2-5 | TRBV10-2
CSQVTEPYNSPLHF | TRBJ1-6 | TRBV29-1
CATSRAYRGSNQPQHF | TRBJ1-5 | TRBV15
CASSRGRGWIHGYTF | TRBJ1-2 | TRBV2
CSARGFAGANVLTF | TRBJ2-6 | TRBV20-1
CASSHSRRSRTAYQPQHF | TRBJ1-5 | TRBV9
CASSPNYPAGANVLTF | TRBJ2-6 | TRBV12-3/TRBV12-4
CASSPQGENTEAFF | TRBJ1-1 | TRBV7-9
CAIRKGQGFPQNTEAFF | TRBJ1-1 | TRBV10-3
CASSPLGVPETQYF | TRBJ2-5 | TRBV11-2
CASSLGLAGVDEQYF | TRBJ2-7 | TRBV5-1
CSASSTVTEAFF | TRBJ1-1 | TRBV20-1
CASSYAKGRPDTEAFF | TRBJ1-1 | TRBV6-2/TRBV6-3
CACAGVAGVSETQYF | TRBJ2-5 | TRBV11-2
CASSLLGSRTF | TRBJ1-2 | TRBV6-5
CSARVRVETQYF | TRBJ2-5 | TRBV20-1
CASSRPDPSSYEQYF | TRBJ2-7 | TRBV7-9
CASSFDGNQPQHF | TRBJ1-5 | TRBV5-1
CASSLTLRLDEQYF | TRBJ2-7 | TRBV11-1
CSVGDGSRAFF | TRBJ1-1 | TRBV29-1
CSASPGGPNTEAFF | TRBJ1-1 | TRBV20-1
CASSLAGPGTGNEQYF | TRBJ2-7 | TRBV5-5
CAIAGTTGSNSPLHF | TRBJ1-6 | TRBV10-3
CASSLTGPPSYGYTF | TRBJ1-2 | TRBV5-1
CAISDRAGPGANVLTF | TRBJ2-6 | TRBV10-3
CASSTLRDSPLHFGNGELFF | TRBJ2-2 | TRBV7-9
CSARGGTLPYEQYF | TRBJ2-7 | TRBV20-1
CASSPGQFSYEQYF | TRBJ2-7 | TRBV5-1
CASSFRGADNSPLHF | TRBJ1-6 | TRBV7-9
CSARDRISNQPQHF | TRBJ1-5 | TRBV20-1
CSARGGGSNQPQHF | TRBJ1-5 | TRBV20-1
CSAWNFGDEQYF | TRBJ2-7 | TRBV20-1
CASSWRQGSYEQYF | TRBJ2-7 | TRBV7-9
CASSQTGYNSPLHF | TRBJ1-6 | TRBV4-1
CASIPGQDRNQPQHF | TRBJ1-5 | TRBV28
CASSEGLVLYEQYF | TRBJ2-7 | TRBV10-2